These T cell receptor beta chains were read from a single sample in a study of blood T cell repertoires in COVID-19. Sequencing used immunoSEQ multiplex PCR; TCRdb keeps in-frame clones, though not all of them. The sample carries under 250,000 clones, roughly 80% recorded once. Sequenced sample: PBMCs or T cells enriched from blood (not recorded which). The receptors derive from a man in his sixties who had recovered from COVID-19. The CDR3 runs from the conserved cysteine through the conserved F or W. Each record gives: CDR3 protein, CDR3 DNA, clone size, J gene, V gene, D gene. A D gene is named only where the DNA matches it firmly. Clone size is not always given. Where it is, it says once, few, many or a class for expanded clones.

CASSQPPSWNTEAFF | TGTGCCAGCAGTCAGCCCCCTAGTTGGAACACTGAAGCTTTCTTT | NA | TRBJ1-1 | TRBV27 | NA
CASSPGFGWSWGGGDKSSYNEQFF | TGTGCCAGCAGCCCAGGGTTCGGCTGGTCGTGGGGCGGTGGGGACAAGAGCTCCTACAATGAGCAGTTCTTC | many | TRBJ2-1 | TRBV4-2 | NA
CASKQNTEAFF | TGTGCCAGCAAACAAAACACTGAAGCTTTCTTT | NA | TRBJ1-1 | TRBV6-5 | NA
CASSVGAGGIQETQYF | TGTGCCAGCAGCGTAGGGGCGGGCGGCATCCAAGAGACCCAGTACTTC | once | TRBJ2-5 | TRBV9 | NA
CASCPAGNEKLFF | TGTGCCAGCTGCCCGGCGGGTAATGAAAAACTGTTTTTT | NA | TRBJ1-4 | TRBV6-5 | NA
CASRTTSSYEQYF | TGTGCCAGCAGGACGACAAGCTCCTACGAGCAGTACTTC | NA | TRBJ2-7 | TRBV12-3/TRBV12-4 | NA
CASSLLLGGETQYF | TGTGCCAGCAGCTTACTACTAGGCGGGGAGACCCAGTACTTC | NA | TRBJ2-5 | TRBV7-2 | NA
CASSPPRGNEQFF | TGTGCCAGCTCGCCACCGCGGGGAAATGAGCAGTTCTTC | NA | TRBJ2-1 | TRBV18 | NA
CATGAAFNTGELFF | TGTGCCACAGGGGCAGCCTTTAACACCGGGGAGCTGTTTTTT | NA | TRBJ2-2 | TRBV15 | NA
CASSSRTTYEQYF | TGTGCCAGCAGCTCCCGAACAACCTACGAGCAGTACTTC | NA | TRBJ2-7 | TRBV7-2 | NA